This entry is about one TCR beta chain. Its specificity is not known. This entry belongs to a study of T cell responses to AZD1222 COVID-19 vaccine. Study-wide results and caveats: Just a handful of AZD1222 recipients tested seropositive at baseline. Spike-specific TCR breadth and depth went up after people got two AZD1222 doses. White British people made up most donors, females outnumbered males, and clonal diversity was possibly underestimated.

Sequenced by immunoSEQ multiplex PCR; TCRdb stores in-frame clones only, minus some. Of 80,000 to 95,000 clones listed, roughly 90% are singletons. Trimming took 2 bases from V and 10 from J, leaving 13 bases between them. The CDR3 covers 14 residues. CDR1 and CDR2 from the germline V gene are SGHRS and YFSETQ. The starting material was peripheral blood, obtained on day 0 of MenACWY control vaccination. The rearrangement uses TRBV5-1 and TRBJ1-6; a weak D match, TRBD1 (5 bases). This receptor was obtained from an adult in good health. The CDR3 spells CASSLGTGGSPLHF. The DNA for the CDR3 is TGCGCCAGCAGCTTAGGTACAGGTGGATCACCCCTCCACTTT.